This TCR beta chain was captured in a study of CD8 T cells in Susac syndrome. This CDR3 comprises 15 residues. V was trimmed by 4 bases and J by 8 bases, leaving 19 bases between them. Germline loops: CDR1 MDHEN, CDR2 SYDVKM. It was with random hexamers that 0.5 to 1 ug RNA was reverse transcribed. An immunoSEQ multiplex PCR amplified TCR beta CDR3 over 54 Vbeta and 13 Jbeta. TCRdb re-called the immunoSEQ multiplex PCR reads with MiXCR, one entry per CDR3 protein. The sample includes under 200,000 distinct CDR3 sequences, 85% to 95% of them seen just once. In contrast to the negatively isolated CD8+ and CD4+ T cells, TEMRA cells were FACS-enriched.

The sample was CD8+ T cells from PBMCs. This sequence was found in a human donor with multiple sclerosis. The chain links TRBV28 to TRBJ2-3, with D tentatively TRBD2 (6 bases). CDR3 DNA: TGTGCCAGCAGTTACGCCGGGACGGTGCGGGGTACGCAGTATTTT. Protein sequence: CASSYAGTVRGTQYF.